Shown below are 16 T cell receptor beta chains from a single sample sequenced in a study of vaccination effects on CD4 cells after COVID-19. Sequencing used immunoSEQ multiplex PCR; TCRdb keeps in-frame clones, though not all of them. The repertoire consists of under 40,000 clones, with approximately 72% occurring once and the leading ten covering roughly 12%. After expansion with viral peptide pools in the ViraFEST assay, antigen-specific CD4+ T cells were sequenced. CD4+ T cells were isolated after less than 12 days of culture. As their vaccination, participants received two doses of either BNT162b2 or mRNA-1273. No antigen is known for these receptors. The sample consisted of CD4+ T cells from PBMCs cultured with HCoV-229E spike peptides, taken after COVID-19 vaccination. Receptor source: a human donor who received a COVID-19 vaccine.

The V gene is TRBV6-4, the J gene TRBJ2-3; 9 bases are a match to TRBD1. The germline V gene has CDR1 MRHNA and CDR2 SNTAGT. This CDR3 is built from 15 residues. Trimming at V came to 0 bases and at J to 2 bases, leaving 0 bases not matched to a gene. CDR3 DNA: TGTGCCAGCAGTGACTCACAGGGGGCCACAGATACGCAGTATTTT. Translation gives CASSDSQGATDTQYF.

This clone was detected only once. The rearrangement uses TRBV5-5 and TRBJ1-1, with D perhaps TRBD1 (6 bases). The V gene's germline CDR1 is SGHKS and CDR2 YYEKEE (reference sequence). CDR3 length: 14 amino acids. The V and J ends lost 0 bases and 9 bases respectively, with 15 bases between them. The CDR3 spells CASSLEGGAFKAFF. The DNA of the CDR3 is TGTGCCAGCAGCTTGGAGGGGGGCGCATTCAAAGCTTTCTTT. The whole variable domain, remainder taken from reference TRBV5-5 and TRBJ1-1, is DAGVTQSPTHLIKTRGQQVTLRCSPISGHKSVSWYQQVLGQGPQFIFQYYEKEERGRGNFPDRFSARQFPNYSSELNVNALLLGDSALYLCASSLEGGAFKAFFGQGTRLTVV.

The chain links TRBV11-3 to TRBJ2-2; D might be TRBD1 (5 bases). Trimming removed 5 bases from V and 6 bases from J, with 10 bases in between. The length of the CDR3 is 13 residues. Germline loops: CDR1 SGHNT, CDR2 YENEEA. The CDR3: CASSTQGPGELFF. The CDR3 nucleotides read TGTGCCAGCAGCACGCAGGGCCCCGGGGAGCTGTTTTTT. Looking up the rest from reference TRBV11-3 and TRBJ2-2 gives the full variable domain: EAGVVQSPRYKIIEKKQPVAFWCNPISGHNTLYWYLQNLGQGPELLIRYENEEAVDDSQLPKDRFSAERLKGVDSTLKIQPAELGDSAVYLCASSTQGPGELFFGEGSRLTVL.

This sequence joins TRBV6-5 and TRBJ1-3; D is perhaps TRBD1 (6 bases). CDR1 is MNHEY and CDR2 is SVGAGI in the germline V gene. This CDR3 contains 16 residues. V dropped 4 bases and J dropped 4 bases, with 17 bases sitting between them. CDR3 coding DNA: TGTGCCAGCAGTTCCCGACGGACAGCTACGGGAAACACCATATATTTT. It is translated as CASSSRRTATGNTIYF.

This chain uses TRBV5-6 with TRBJ2-5; D is unclear. Germline loops: CDR1 SGHDT, CDR2 YYEEEE. CDR3 size: 12 residues. Trimming stripped 4 bases from V and 3 bases from J, with 7 bases between. CDR3 sequence: CASSATEETQYF. CDR3 nucleotide sequence: TGTGCCAGCAGCGCCACTGAAGAGACCCAGTACTTC.

The chain links TRBV3-1 (or the pseudogene TRBV3-2) to TRBJ2-1; 8 nucleotides match TRBD2. The CDR3 sequence is 14 residues long. The germline V gene has CDR1 LGHDT and CDR2 YNNKEL (reference sequence). Trimming cost V 0 bases and J 8 bases; bases outside gene matches: 3. In DNA, the CDR3 is TGTGCCAGCAGCCAAGACGGGACTAGTGATGAGCAGTTCTTC. Residues: CASSQDGTSDEQFF.

This clone was found once. The rearrangement uses TRBV27 and TRBJ2-1; a weak D match, TRBD1 (6 bases). Deletions cut 2 bases from V and 5 bases from J, with 13 bases between. CDR3 size: 15 residues. Per the germline V gene, CDR1 is MNHEY and CDR2 is SMNVEV (reference sequence). The DNA of the CDR3 is TGTGCCAGCAGTTTACAGGGGAAGGGGCACAATGAGCAGTTCTTC. This gives the protein CASSLQGKGHNEQFF.

This rearrangement joins TRBV5-1 to TRBJ1-4, with TRBD1 identical over 7 bases. The J segment lost 0 bases and the V segment lost 0 bases, leaving 2 bases of the junction unmatched. Germline-derived CDR1 and CDR2 are SGHRS and YFSETQ. This CDR3 region has 16 residues. The DNA of the CDR3 is TGCGCCAGCAGCTTGGGGCAGGGGGCAACTAATGAAAAACTGTTTTTT. Its translation: CASSLGQGATNEKLFF.

The rearrangement uses TRBV5-4 and TRBJ1-1; D ambiguous. Between the trimmed V and J ends, which lost 5 bases and 1 base, there was a span of 18 bases. This CDR3 is built from 16 residues. CDR1 is SGHNT and CDR2 is YYREEE in the germline V gene (reference sequence). This CDR3 is CASSLGGVHRNTEAFF. The CDR3 DNA follows: TGTGCCAGCAGTCTGGGCGGGGTACACAGGAACACTGAAGCTTTCTTT.

J is TRBJ1-3 and V is TRBV6-5, with a possible D match to TRBD1 (5 bases). This CDR3 has 15 residues. The germline V and J ends were trimmed by 8 bases and 0 bases, with 14 bases remaining between them. Germline loops: CDR1 MNHEY, CDR2 SVGAGI. The CDR3 protein is CASGGYSYSGNTIYF. CDR3 sequence (DNA): TGTGCCAGCGGGGGGTACAGCTACTCTGGAAACACCATATATTTT.

The chain recombines TRBV6-1 with TRBJ2-3; TRBD2 matches at 12 bases. V lost 1 base, J lost 8 bases, and 7 bases stayed unmatched. CDR1 and CDR2 (germline): MNHNS, SASEGT. The CDR3 spans 16 residues. Here the CDR3 reads CASSEGASGRAATQYF. The CDR3, as DNA: TGTGCCAGCAGTGAAGGCGCTAGCGGGAGGGCAGCTACGCAGTATTTT.

The V call is TRBV30, the J call TRBJ1-1, with D uncertain. Germline V gene lookup returns CDR1 GTSNPN and CDR2 SVGIG (reference sequence). V lost 1 base to trimming and J lost 6 bases, with 9 bases between them. This CDR3 spans 12 amino acids. The CDR3 reads CAWSGQGAEAFF. CDR3 sequence (DNA): TGTGCCTGGAGTGGCCAAGGCGCTGAAGCTTTCTTT. The entire variable domain, with the rest obtained from reference TRBV30 and TRBJ1-1, is as follows: SQTIHQWPATLVQPVGSPLSLECTVEGTSNPNLYWYRQAAGRGLQLLFYSVGIGQISSEVPQNLSASRPQDRQFILSSKKLLLSDSGFYLCAWSGQGAEAFFGQGTRLTVV.

V is TRBV19 and J is TRBJ1-2; 8 bases are shared with TRBD1. With V trimmed by 5 bases and J by 6 bases, 8 bases remained unmatched. Germline values: CDR1 LNHDA, CDR2 SQIVND (reference sequence). This CDR3 has 14 residues. CDR3 DNA sequence: TGTGCCAGTAGTGTTGACAGGGGACAAAATGGCTACACCTTC. Its protein product is CASSVDRGQNGYTF.

This rearrangement joins TRBV19 to TRBJ1-4; no firm D call. The germline gives CDR1 LNHDA, CDR2 SQIVND (reference sequence). The V end lost 7 bases, the J end lost 0 bases, and 12 bases lay between the germline ends. The CDR3 is made up of 15 amino acids. The CDR3 spells CASKGRRTTNEKLFF. CDR3 nucleotide sequence: TGTGCCAGTAAAGGGAGGCGGACAACTAATGAAAAACTGTTTTTT.

V is TRBV5-1 and J is TRBJ2-5, with unresolved D. The CDR3 is 13 amino acids. Trimming left V 1 base short and J 5 bases short, with 9 bases between. Germline lookup yields CDR1 SGHRS and CDR2 YFSETQ. The CDR3 DNA reads TGCGCCAGCAGCTTGTTGGGTTGGGAGACCCAGTACTTC. It is translated as CASSLLGWETQYF.

This rearrangement joins TRBV19 to TRBJ2-3, with D perhaps being TRBD1 or TRBD2 (6 bases each). CDR3 length: 15 residues. Germline V CDR1 and CDR2: LNHDA, SQIVND (reference sequence). V lost 5 bases, J lost 4 bases, and 16 bases lay in between. Here the CDR3 DNA reads TGTGCCAGTAGTCTCAGGGGAGGATTGGCAGATACGCAGTATTTT. It yields the protein CASSLRGGLADTQYF.